The rows below give T cell receptor beta chains drawn from one sample of a study of T cell repertoires in cytomegalovirus infection. TCRdb itself ran the reads through MiXCR, one entry per CDR3 protein. Among 60,000 to 85,000 distinct CDR3 sequences listed, 22% were seen once. No antigens are known for them. The sequenced sample was PBMCs, sequenced either directly or after in vitro stimulation (not recorded which). These receptors all stem from a human donor in good health (CMV status not recorded). Some clones in this sample may be carry-over from other donors' samples. Each CDR3 is given with its conserved first and last residue. Each record gives: clone size, V gene, J gene, D gene, CDR3 DNA, CDR3 protein. D genes are given only for firm matches. Size values are once, few and many counts, or a class for expanded clones, and some rows have none.

.,TRBV5-1,TRBJ2-7,.,TGCGCCAGCAGCGTGACAGGTAGTACCTACGAGCAGTACTTC,CASSVTGSTYEQYF
.,TRBV5-6,TRBJ2-3,.,TGTGCCAGCAGCTTGAGAAGGTACACAGATACGCAGTATTTT,CASSLRRYTDTQYF
many,TRBV7-9,TRBJ1-6,.,TGTGCCAGCAGCCTTAACAGGGCGAGCTCCTATAATTCACCCCTCCACTTT,CASSLNRASSYNSPLHF
.,TRBV7-2,TRBJ1-4,.,TGTGCCAGCAGCTTAACGGCAGGGTATGAAAAACTGTTTTTT,CASSLTAGYEKLFF
few,TRBV5-1,TRBJ2-7,TRBD2,TGCGCCAGCAGCTTTCAAGCGGGAGGAAGTTACGAGCAGTACTTC,CASSFQAGGSYEQYF
few,TRBV28,TRBJ2-1,.,TGTGCCAGCACTTTAAGTGCGGATGAGCAGTTCTTC,CASTLSADEQFF
.,TRBV9,TRBJ2-1,.,TGTGCCAGCAGCGTAGGAGGCGGTGGACTGGACAATGAGCAGTTCTTC,CASSVGGGGLDNEQFF
few,TRBV6-1,TRBJ2-3,.,TGTGCCAGCAGTGACTGGGGCGACACAGATACGCAGTATTTT,CASSDWGDTDTQYF
.,TRBV5-4,TRBJ1-2,.,TGTGCCAGCAGCCCGACAAGCGTGGGGGCTGACTATGGCTACACCTTC,CASSPTSVGADYGYTF
.,TRBV19,TRBJ2-1,.,TGTGCCAGTAGCGTCTCCTACAATGAGCAGTTCTTC,CASSVSYNEQFF
.,TRBV7-9,TRBJ1-2,TRBD1,TGTGCCAGCAGCTCGATTTCGGGACAGAAGATTTTAGCTAACTATGGCTACACCTTC,CASSSISGQKILANYGYTF
.,TRBV4-1,TRBJ1-6,TRBD1,TGTGCCAGCAGCCAGGGGACAGTCCATAATTCACCCCTCCACTTT,CASSQGTVHNSPLHF
.,TRBV19,TRBJ2-4,.,TGTGCCAGTAGTATTGGAGGGAGCGGTAAGGTTCAGTACTTC,CASSIGGSGKVQYF
many,TRBV12-3/TRBV12-4,TRBJ2-1,TRBD2,TGTGCCAGCAGTTCCCCCGGGACTACCTACAATGAGCAGTTCTTC,CASSSPGTTYNEQFF
few,TRBV6-2/TRBV6-3,TRBJ2-1,.,TGTGCCAGCAACCATGCTTACAATGAGCAGTTCTTC,CASNHAYNEQFF
.,TRBV10-3,TRBJ2-3,.,TGTGCCATCAGTGAGTCGGTGATAGCGGTCGAGGAGGGCACAGATACGCAGTATTTT,CAISESVIAVEEGTDTQYF
many,TRBV27,TRBJ2-2,TRBD2,TGTGCCAGCAGTTTAGGGACTAGAAAGGCCGGGGAGCTGTTTTTT,CASSLGTRKAGELFF
many,TRBV24-1,TRBJ2-3,TRBD2,TGTGCCACCAGTGATCCACTAGCGGGTGGCGGAGATACGCAGTATTTT,CATSDPLAGGGDTQYF
.,TRBV12-3/TRBV12-4,TRBJ1-5,.,TGTGCCAGCACCTTAAACCAGGGAGGAGGACAGCCCCAGCATTTT,CASTLNQGGGQPQHF
few,TRBV7-2,TRBJ2-6,.,TGTGCCAGCAGCTTTACGAATTACCGGATTATTAGATTTAGCTCTGGGGCCAACGTCCTGACTTTC,CASSFTNYRIIRFSSGANVLTF
few,TRBV19,TRBJ2-1,TRBD2,TGTGCCAGTACCCTGGGACTAGCGGGTACCAATGAGCAGTTCTTC,CASTLGLAGTNEQFF
.,TRBV24-1,TRBJ2-3,TRBD2,TGTGCCACCAGTGATGCCCGGGGACTAGCGGGAGGGTCAGATACGCAGTATTTT,CATSDARGLAGGSDTQYF
many,TRBV7-2,TRBJ2-7,.,TGTGCCAGCAGCTTAGGGCGGGATTTACCATCCTACGAGCAGTACTTC,CASSLGRDLPSYEQYF
few,TRBV20-1,TRBJ2-1,TRBD2,TGCAGTGCTAGTAGCGGACTAGGAGACGCGAACAATGAGCAGTTCTTC,CSASSGLGDANNEQFF
many,TRBV7-2,TRBJ1-5,TRBD1,TGTGCCAGCAGCCAGGGGACAGGGTTTGAGCCCCAGCATTTT,CASSQGTGFEPQHF
.,TRBV5-8,TRBJ2-2,TRBD2,TGTGCCAGCAGCTCATCAGGACTAGCGGGTATCACCGGGGAGCTGTTTTTT,CASSSSGLAGITGELFF
.,TRBV4-1,TRBJ2-4,.,TGCGCCAGCAGCCAGTGGACAGACAAAAACATTCAGTACTTC,CASSQWTDKNIQYF
many,TRBV7-2,TRBJ2-3,.,TGTGCCAGCAGCTTGGGCCTACGGTCGGATACGCAGTATTTT,CASSLGLRSDTQYF
many,TRBV7-8,TRBJ1-6,TRBD1,TGTGCCAGCAGCCCGACAGGGGGAGGATCACCCCTCCACTTT,CASSPTGGGSPLHF
many,TRBV28,TRBJ2-5,TRBD2,TGTGCCAGCAGCCTCGCGAGCGGGAGAGTCGTAGGTTGGGAGACCCAGTACTTC,CASSLASGRVVGWETQYF
.,TRBV12-3/TRBV12-4,TRBJ1-2,.,TGTGCCAGCAGCGGACAGTCCCACTATGGCTACACCTTC,CASSGQSHYGYTF